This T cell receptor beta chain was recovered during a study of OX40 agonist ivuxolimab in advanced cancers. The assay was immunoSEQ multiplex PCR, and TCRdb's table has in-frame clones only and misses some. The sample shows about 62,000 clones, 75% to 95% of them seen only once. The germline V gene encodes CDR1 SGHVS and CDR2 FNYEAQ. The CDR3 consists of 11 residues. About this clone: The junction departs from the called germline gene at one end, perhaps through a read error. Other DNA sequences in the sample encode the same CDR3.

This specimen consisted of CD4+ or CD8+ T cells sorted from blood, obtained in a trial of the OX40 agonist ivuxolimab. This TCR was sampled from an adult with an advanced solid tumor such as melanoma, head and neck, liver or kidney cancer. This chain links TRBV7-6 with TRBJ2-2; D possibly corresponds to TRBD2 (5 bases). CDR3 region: CASSSTGELFF. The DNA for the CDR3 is TGTGCCAGCAGCTCGACCGGGGAGCTATTTTTT.